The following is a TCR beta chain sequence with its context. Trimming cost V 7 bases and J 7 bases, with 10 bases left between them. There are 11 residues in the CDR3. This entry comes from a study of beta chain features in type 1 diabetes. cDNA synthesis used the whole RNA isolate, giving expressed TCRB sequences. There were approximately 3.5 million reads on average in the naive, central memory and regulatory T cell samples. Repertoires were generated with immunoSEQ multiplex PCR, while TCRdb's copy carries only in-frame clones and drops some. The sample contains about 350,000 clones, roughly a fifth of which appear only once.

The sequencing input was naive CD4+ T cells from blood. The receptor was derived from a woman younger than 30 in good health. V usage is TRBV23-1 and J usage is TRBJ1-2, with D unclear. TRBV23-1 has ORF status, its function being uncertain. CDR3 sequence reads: CASTFKLGYTF. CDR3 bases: TGCGCCAGCACTTTCAAACTTGGCTACACCTTC.